This T cell receptor beta chain was identified in a study of blood T cell repertoires in COVID-19. Study at large: The United States, Italy and Spain were the sources of the acute and convalescent COVID-19 samples.

Profiled with immunoSEQ multiplex PCR; TCRdb holds only in-frame clones, not every one. The sample comprises 150,000 to 200,000 clones, 75% to 90% of which are singletons, and over 6% rests with the top ten. V shed 1 base and J shed 4 bases, with 13 bases lying between them. The V gene's germline CDR1 is SNHLY and CDR2 FYNNEI. The CDR3 length is 15 residues. The rearrangement uses TRBV2 and TRBJ1-1, with D maybe TRBD1 (6 bases). Sequenced material: peripheral blood. This clonotype was sampled from a woman in her sixties or seventies with COVID-19, enrolled during active disease. CDR3 sequence: CASSEDNGGVTEAFF. CDR3 bases: TGTGCCAGCAGTGAAGATAATGGGGGCGTCACTGAAGCTTTCTTT.